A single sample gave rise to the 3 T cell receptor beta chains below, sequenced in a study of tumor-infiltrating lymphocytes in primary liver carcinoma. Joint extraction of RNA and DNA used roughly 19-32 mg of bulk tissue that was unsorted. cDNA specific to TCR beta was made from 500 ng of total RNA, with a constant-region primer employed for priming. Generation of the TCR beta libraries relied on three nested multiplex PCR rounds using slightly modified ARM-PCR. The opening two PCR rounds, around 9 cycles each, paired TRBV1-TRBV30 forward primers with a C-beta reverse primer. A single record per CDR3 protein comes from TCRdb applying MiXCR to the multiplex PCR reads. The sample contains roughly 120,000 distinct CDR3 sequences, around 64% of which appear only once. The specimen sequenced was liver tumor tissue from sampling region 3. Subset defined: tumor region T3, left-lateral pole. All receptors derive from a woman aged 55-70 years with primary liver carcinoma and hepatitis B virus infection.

The CDR3, as DNA: TGTGCCAGCAGCCCACACCCAGGGGGTAGTCAGCCCCAGCATTTT. This codes for CASSPHPGGSQPQHF. This rearrangement joins TRBV7-9 to TRBJ1-5; 7 bases line up with TRBD1. The CDR3 is 15 residues long. V lost 5 bases, J lost 6 bases, and 10 bases stayed unmatched. Per the germline V gene, CDR1 is SEHNR and CDR2 is FQNEAQ (reference sequence). Filled out from reference TRBV7-9 and TRBJ1-5, the complete variable domain reads DTGVSQNPRHKITKRGQNVTFRCDPISEHNRLYWYRQTLGQGPEFLTYFQNEAQLEKSRLLSDRFSAERPKGSFSTLEIQRTEQGDSAMYLCASSPHPGGSQPQHFGDGTRLSIL.

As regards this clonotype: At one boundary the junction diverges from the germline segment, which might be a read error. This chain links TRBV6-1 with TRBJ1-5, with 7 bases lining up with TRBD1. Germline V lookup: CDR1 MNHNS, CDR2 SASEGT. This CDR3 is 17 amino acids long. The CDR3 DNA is TGTGCCAGCAGTCTTATGGATGCGACAGGGATCAATCAGCCTCAGCATTTT. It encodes CASSLMDATGINQPQHF.

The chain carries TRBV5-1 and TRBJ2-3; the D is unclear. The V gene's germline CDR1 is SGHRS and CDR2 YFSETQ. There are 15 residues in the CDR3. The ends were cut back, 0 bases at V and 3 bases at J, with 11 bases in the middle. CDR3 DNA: TGCGCCAGCAGCTTGGAGGGTAAGACTACAGATACGCAGTATTTT. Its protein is CASSLEGKTTDTQYF.